This note documents a single T cell receptor beta chain sequence. Its antigen is not yet known. The record has no base qualities; no much larger clone is one base away. Donors were healthy HIV-negative adults with no recently reported acute infections or vaccinations. Every donor was a Caucasian adult living in Nashville, Tennessee, USA. CD4+ T cells were enriched through magnetic negative selection, after which naive cells were positively selected on CD45RA and the remaining negative fraction served as the memory subset. Blood was collected by leukapheresis, and PBMCs were isolated by Ficoll-Histopaque density gradient centrifugation and then cryopreserved in liquid nitrogen vapor phase. Analytical flow cytometry was used to check the purity and quantity of every magnetically sorted T cell population. Genomic DNA was isolated from every sorted fraction and measured by UV absorbance on a Nanodrop 2000c.

Reading the germline V gene (reference sequence) gives CDR1 MNHNY and CDR2 SVGAGI. V gives up 8 bases and J gives up 1 base, and the segment between their germline ends measures 17 bases. The CDR3 contains 15 residues, cysteine and phenylalanine counted. The only DNA kept is the CDR3, 45 bases in frame from the first base. These data are taken from a study of shared clonotypes between healthy human individuals (TCRdb year 2020). Notes on the research overall: The cohort included a few men and a couple of women between 18 and 49 years of age. For each donor, CD4 naive and CD4 memory were each run on three plates, CD8 naive on two plates, and CD8 memory on one plate. To estimate repertoire size and how much clonotype sharing occurs between individuals, the study deeply sequenced the blood TCR repertoires of several healthy adults. Libraries were prepared and TCR repertoires were sequenced by different laboratories using diverse techniques, in order to increase sequencing depth and limit assay-specific biases. Between about 0.8 and 9 billion PBMCs per donor were obtained by leukapheresis. Here is what the overall study found, with its caveats: Sampling was restricted to blood, and TCR repertoires in tissues likely differ from the TCR repertoires found in blood. Across a few donors, about 4.5% of naive CD4, roughly 3.4% of naive CD8, about 2.3% of memory CD4, and 0.4% of memory CD8 clonotypes were shared. The small number of donors limited the genetic and exposure-history diversity represented. Even with the large sequencing depth, rarefaction of the sorted-subset datasets indicated that sequencing was incomplete. Based on pairwise subsampling, the degree of clonotype sharing among donors was expected to be affected by sequencing depth. Naive subsets generally had larger estimated clonotype richness than memory subsets. Compared with non-shared clonotypes, the clonotypes found in all four sorted-subset donors had higher generation probabilities.

Using the deep immunoSEQ assay, multiplex PCR amplified TCR CDR3 regions from genomic DNA. Extracted genomic DNA from each cell subset was spread evenly across all wells of several immunoSEQ 96-well plates, with each plate serving as a replicate. For sorted subsets, around 0.2 ug genomic DNA, equal to tens of thousands of T cell genomes, was loaded into each replicate PCR. The purified libraries were quantified using a Qubit 3.0 fluorometer, sized with a Bioanalyzer 2100, and then quantified again using the KAPA Library Quantification kit. Every immunoSEQ 96-well plate was sequenced on a separate single-read 150-cycle Illumina NextSeq 550 flow cell. Processing in the source paper ran as follows. The immunoSEQ output contained only junctional sequences without quality scores, so filtering could not match that applied to full-length reads. Sequences were annotated with PyIR, a Python wrapper for IgBLAST v1.9, using IMGT germline references to assign V/J genes and CDR3. Reads were removed for weak V/J assignments (E-value above 1e-6), missing CDR3, stop codons, out-of-frame junctions, or ambiguous translated residues. V3J clonotypes were defined by identical inferred V gene, J gene, and CDR3 amino acid sequence. To compute the percentage overlap between repertoires, the number of shared unique clonotypes was divided by the size of the smaller repertoire. Three approaches were used to assess repertoire richness: RTK rarefaction, the Chao1 estimator, and Recon v2.1 estimates of unobserved clonotypes. OLGA was used to compute generation probabilities for all TCRbeta clonotypes that the gDNA method yielded from a few donors. TCRdb's version of the immuneACCESS table is confined to in-frame rearrangements and falls short of the full clone set. An unresolved V gene accounts for under half of the shortfall where checked; the remainder is of unknown origin. V and J calls and clone size come straight from that table; D and trimming were deduced from the DNA. The table for this sample lists over 2 million clones; roughly 94% of them were counted only once. Clones ranked in the top ten supply 0.13% of the sample.

The material sequenced was naive CD4+ T cells sorted from blood. This specimen's cell subset or site label, per the study, means: CD45RA+ positively selected. The source is a young man in good health. Recombination joined TRBV6-6 with TRBJ1-1, with the D gene call left open. DNA sequence: TGTGCCAGCTCACCACCGAGCTTGGAGAACACTGAAGCTTTCTTT. Translated, this gives CASSPPSLENTEAFF.